The present TCR beta chain was sequenced within a study of technical replicates of blood from a handful of donors. The germline V and J ends were trimmed by 5 bases and 5 bases, with 16 bases remaining between them. The CDR3 runs to 14 residues. Germline V lookup: CDR1 SGHTA, CDR2 FQGNSA. Measured with immunoSEQ multiplex PCR; TCRdb has only the in-frame clones, and not every one. The sample has 79,000 or so clones, about nine tenths seen once. The rearrangement links TRBV7-2 to TRBJ2-7; D is perhaps TRBD2 (7 bases). The sequenced sample consisted of T cells isolated from PBMCs. The source is a human donor in good health. CDR3 amino acids: CASSPRGGGNEQYF. The CDR3, as DNA: TGTGCCAGCAGCCCTCGAGGGGGGGGGAACGAGCAGTACTTC. The full variable domain, its missing parts supplied by reference TRBV7-2 and TRBJ2-7, is GAGVSQSPSNKVTEKGKDVELRCDPISGHTALYWYRQSLGQGLEFLIYFQGNSAPDKSGLPSDRFSAERTGGSVSTLTIQRTQQEDSAVYLCASSPRGGGNEQYFGPGTRLTVT.